The clone carrying this TCR beta chain has at least ten counts. Its target is not known. The starting material, 2 million PBMCs stored at -80 C, gave rise to the unsorted libraries. The entry originates in a study of neurological immune-mediated disorders. Between the trimmed V and J ends, which lost 0 bases and 3 bases, there was a span of 6 bases. This CDR3 region has 13 residues. The germline gives CDR1 SGHVS, CDR2 FQNEAQ. A single run covered 15-18 subjects with over 190 million TCR-beta sequences. In TCRdb, the 5' RACE reads were re-called with MiXCR into one record per CDR3 protein. Of about 62,000 distinct CDR3 sequences listed, around 4.7% were seen once; the top ten hold less than 4%. Study-wide results and caveats: Private repertoires in all groups were suggested by the finding that expanded clones across subjects shared no CDR3 amino acid sequences. Phylogenetic grouping put 18 of 34 multiple sclerosis patients' repertoires into one related-CDR3 cluster, a possible signature.

The gene calls are TRBV7-8 and TRBJ2-7, with D unclear. This sequence originates from a woman in her fifties or sixties with multiple sclerosis. The sample was PBMCs. CDR3 sequence reads: CASSLAGDYEQYF. The DNA of the CDR3 is TGTGCCAGCAGCTTAGCCGGAGACTACGAGCAGTACTTC.